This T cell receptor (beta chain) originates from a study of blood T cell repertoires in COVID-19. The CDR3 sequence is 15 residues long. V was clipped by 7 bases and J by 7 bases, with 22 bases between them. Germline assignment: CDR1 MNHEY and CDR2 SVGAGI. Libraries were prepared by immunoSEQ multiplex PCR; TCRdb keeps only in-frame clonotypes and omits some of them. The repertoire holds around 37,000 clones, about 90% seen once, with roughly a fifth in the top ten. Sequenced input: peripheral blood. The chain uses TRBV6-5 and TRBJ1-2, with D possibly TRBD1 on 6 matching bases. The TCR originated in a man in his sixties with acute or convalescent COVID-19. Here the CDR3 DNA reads TGTGCCAGCACGAGGGGGGGTACAGGGTTCCGTGGCTACACCTTC. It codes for CASTRGGTGFRGYTF.